A single TCR beta chain is shown here with its context. The sample belongs to a study of blood T cell repertoires in COVID-19. Study-wide context: Some COVID-19 samples were acute and others convalescent; all came from the United States, Italy and Spain.

Looked up from germline, CDR1 is SGHVS and CDR2 is FQNEAQ. CDR3 length: 15 amino acids. V gave up 5 bases and J gave up 1 base, with 14 bases separating them. Data came from immunoSEQ multiplex PCR; TCRdb stores just in-frame clones and leaves some out. The sample consists of about 120,000 clones, around 84% of them appearing once. The sequenced sample consisted of PBMCs or T cells enriched from blood (not recorded which). The rearrangement joins TRBV7-8 to TRBJ1-1; D is perhaps TRBD1 (5 bases). The sequence was obtained from a woman in her 30s who had recovered from COVID-19. The CDR3 spells CASSPARGGNTEAFF. CDR3 DNA: TGTGCCAGCAGCCCAGCACGGGGGGGGAACACTGAAGCTTTCTTT. Filled out from reference TRBV7-8 and TRBJ1-1, the complete variable domain reads GAGVSQSPRYKVAKRGQDVALRCDPISGHVSLFWYQQALGQGPEFLTYFQNEAQLDKSGLPSDRFFAERPEGSVSTLKIQRTQQEDSAVYLCASSPARGGNTEAFFGQGTRLTVV.